The 21 T cell receptor beta chains below were found in one sample sequenced in a study of cytomegalovirus exposure and HLA in healthy donors. 13 Jbeta primers and 60 Vbeta primers were used for the PCR. Profiled with immunoSEQ multiplex PCR; TCRdb holds only in-frame clones, not every one. The sample records approximately 170,000 clones, about 70% being singletons. Input material: PBMCs. Every receptor here comes from a woman in her late teens or twenties in good health and CMV-seropositive.

The sample holds a few counts of this clone. The chain combines TRBV6-5 with TRBJ2-7; tentative D call: TRBD2 (6 bases). Germline values: CDR1 MNHEY, CDR2 SVGAGI. CDR3 length equals 12 residues. Between the trimmed V and J ends, which lost 5 bases and 7 bases, there was a span of 12 bases. The DNA for the CDR3 is TGTGCCAGCAGTCGGGGAGGATGGGAGCAGTACTTC. This translates into CASSRGGWEQYF.

This sequence joins TRBV6-6 and TRBJ2-7; the match to TRBD2 covers 9 bases. V lost 5 bases and J lost 3; bases outside the gene matches: 8. The CDR3 covers 15 residues. CDR1 and CDR2 (germline): MNHNY, SVGAGI (reference sequence). The CDR3: CASSQFVSGSYEQYF. In nucleotides, the CDR3 is TGTGCCAGCAGTCAATTTGTTAGCGGGAGCTACGAGCAGTACTTC.

The genes are TRBV13 and TRBJ1-4, with a weak D call TRBD1 (6 bases). This CDR3 is 15 amino acids long. Trimming took 5 bases from V and 7 from J, leaving 17 bases between them. Germline CDR1 is PRHDT and CDR2 is FYEKMQ (reference sequence). CDR3 region: CASSPRTAYGEKLFF. Written as DNA, the CDR3 is TGTGCCAGCAGCCCCCGGACAGCCTATGGTGAAAAACTGTTTTTT.

The table lists this clone with a few counts. This chain connects TRBV2 to TRBJ2-7, with D perhaps matching TRBD2 (6 bases). CDR1 is SNHLY, CDR2 FYNNEI, per germline. The V end was cut by 0 bases, the J end by 5 bases, with 14 bases between. This CDR3 comprises 15 residues. The CDR3 spells CASSEAARGTDEQYF. The CDR3 coding sequence is TGTGCCAGCAGTGAAGCGGCTAGAGGGACTGACGAGCAGTACTTC.

This clone occurred a few times. The V call is TRBV30, the J call TRBJ2-3; 12 bases are shared with TRBD2. V was pared by 4 bases and J by 3 bases, with 5 bases of the junction left unmatched. CDR3 length equals 15 residues. Germline CDR1 GTSNPN, CDR2 SVGIG (reference sequence). CDR3: CAWTLAGGPTDTQYF. The DNA of the CDR3 is TGTGCCTGGACGCTAGCGGGGGGGCCTACAGATACGCAGTATTTT.

The chain uses TRBV28 and TRBJ1-2; 7 nucleotides align to TRBD1. V dropped 6 bases and J dropped 5; count of bases not matched to a gene: 3. Germline CDR1 reads MDHEN; CDR2 reads SYDVKM. The CDR3 spans 12 residues. The CDR3 protein is CASRLGQYGYTF. The DNA for the CDR3 is TGTGCCAGCAGACTGGGACAGTATGGCTACACCTTC.

This chain connects TRBV2 to TRBJ2-2; tentatively, D is TRBD1 (6 bases). Between the trimmed V and J ends, which lost 0 bases and 0 bases, there was a span of 17 bases. Per germline, CDR1 SNHLY and CDR2 FYNNEI. The CDR3 runs to 19 residues. In DNA form, the CDR3 reads TGTGCCAGCAGTGAAGCGCTTCAATTGACAGGAACGAACACCGGGGAGCTGTTTTTT. Its translation is CASSEALQLTGTNTGELFF.

This clone was counted between two and nine times. This rearrangement joins TRBV28 to TRBJ2-7, with 12 bases lining up with TRBD2. CDR3 length: 16 amino acids. CDR1 is MDHEN and CDR2 is SYDVKM in the germline V gene. J was trimmed by 8 bases and V by 2 bases; bases with no gene match: 10. The CDR3 DNA sequence: TGTGCCAGCAGTTTACCTCATCGGACTAGCGGGATCAAGCAGTACTTC. Translating it yields CASSLPHRTSGIKQYF.

J is TRBJ1-1 and V is TRBV28; no clear D gene. Looked up from germline, CDR1 is MDHEN and CDR2 is SYDVKM. The CDR3 is 14 residues long. Trimming removed 6 bases at V and 0 bases at J, with 11 bases between. This chain's CDR3 is CASRISRLNTEAFF. In nucleotides, the CDR3 is TGTGCCAGCAGGATTAGCCGATTGAACACTGAAGCTTTCTTT. Based on the CDR3 plus reference TRBV28 and TRBJ1-1, the full variable domain is DVKVTQSSRYLVKRTGEKVFLECVQDMDHENMFWYRQDPGLGLRLIYFSYDVKMKEKGDIPEGYSVSREKKERFSLILESASTNQTSMYLCASRISRLNTEAFFGQGTRLTVV.

This chain uses TRBV5-1 with TRBJ1-6; maybe TRBD1 (6 bases). The V end was cut by 5 bases, the J end by 13 bases, with 13 bases between. CDR1 and CDR2 (germline): SGHRS, YFSETQ. The CDR3 runs 12 residues. DNA for the CDR3: TGCGCCAGCAGAAAGGACAGTTCCCCCCTCCACTTT. It is translated as CASRKDSSPLHF.

This chain joins TRBV10-2 and TRBJ1-5; D is unclear. In germline, CDR1 is WSHSY, CDR2 SAAADI. Trimming took off 4 bases at V and 7 bases at J, with 11 bases between the two ends. CDR3 length equals 13 residues. The CDR3 DNA sequence: TGCGCCAGCAGTGGGGGTGGGGAGCAGCCCCAGCATTTT. Protein: CASSGGGEQPQHF.

The chain uses TRBV7-9 and TRBJ2-7; the D gene is possibly TRBD1 (5 bases). V lost 8 bases to trimming and J lost 5 bases, with 13 bases between them. The CDR3 loop spans 12 amino acids. Germline V CDR1 and CDR2: SEHNR, FQNEAQ (reference sequence). The CDR3 bases are TGTGCCAGCGGCTGGGGCGGAAACGAGCAGTACTTC. Amino acids: CASGWGGNEQYF.

This chain connects TRBV27 to TRBJ2-5; 11 positions match TRBD2. Germline CDR1 and CDR2: MNHEY and SMNVEV (reference sequence). J was trimmed by 3 bases and V by 4 bases; bases with no gene match: 7. The CDR3 has 16 residues. The CDR3 here is CASSSILTSGKETQYF. For the CDR3, the DNA is TGTGCCAGCAGTTCCATACTGACTAGCGGGAAAGAGACCCAGTACTTC.

This clone was observed a single time. The rearrangement uses TRBV14 and TRBJ2-6, with 11 positions matching TRBD1. The V gene's germline CDR1 is SGHDN and CDR2 FVKESK. This CDR3 has 18 residues. J gave up 2 bases and V 1 base, and 4 bases lay outside the gene matches. The DNA of the CDR3 is TGTGCCAGCAGCCAAGGGACAGGGGGCTTTACTGGGGCCAACGTCCTGACTTTC. Residues: CASSQGTGGFTGANVLTF. Using reference TRBV14 and TRBJ2-6 for the parts outside the CDR3, the full variable domain is EAGVTQFPSHSVIEKGQTVTLRCDPISGHDNLYWYRRVMGKEIKFLLHFVKESKQDESGMPNNRFLAERTGGTYSTLKVQPAELEDSGVYFCASSQGTGGFTGANVLTFGAGSRLTVL.

The V call is TRBV19, the J call TRBJ1-1, with 7 bases that match TRBD1. The CDR3 has 14 residues. Germline CDR1 is LNHDA and CDR2 is SQIVND (reference sequence). V shed 3 bases and J 5 bases; nucleotides not matched to a gene: 6. As DNA, the CDR3 is TGTGCCAGTAGTATCGCAGGGGGTAGGACTGAAGCTTTCTTT. Translating it yields CASSIAGGRTEAFF.

The chain uses TRBV7-9 and TRBJ2-3; no clear D gene. CDR1 and CDR2 from the germline V gene are SEHNR and FQNEAQ (reference sequence). CDR3 length: 12 residues. V lost 3 bases, J lost 4 bases, and 5 bases lay in between. The CDR3 DNA follows: TGTGCCAGCAGCTTTCGAGCAGATACGCAGTATTTT. Protein: CASSFRADTQYF.

This clone turned up a few times. This sequence joins TRBV18 and TRBJ2-1; D call uncertain. Deletions cut 0 bases from V and 6 bases from J, with 6 bases between. The CDR3 covers 13 residues. Germline V gives CDR1 KGHSH, CDR2 LQKENI. The CDR3 DNA sequence: TGTGCCAGCTCACCACCTCTAGTCAATGAGCAGTTCTTC. Translation gives CASSPPLVNEQFF.

The chain couples TRBV18 to TRBJ2-5; the D is unclear. Germline V gene lookup returns CDR1 KGHSH and CDR2 LQKENI. Trimming cost V 0 bases and J 1 base, with 6 bases left between them. The length of the CDR3 is 14 residues. The CDR3 is CASSPPNSQETQYF. The CDR3 nucleotides read TGTGCCAGCTCACCACCAAACAGCCAAGAGACCCAGTACTTC.

The genes are TRBV9 and TRBJ1-2, with D possibly matching TRBD1 (6 bases). The CDR3 is made up of 17 amino acids. The V end was cut by 3 bases, the J end by 0 bases, with 18 bases between. In germline, CDR1 is SGDLS, CDR2 YYNGEE. The CDR3 DNA sequence: TGTGCCAGCAGCGATCCTCCCGGGACACTCTCTAACTATGGCTACACCTTC. Translated, it gives CASSDPPGTLSNYGYTF. Filled out from reference TRBV9 and TRBJ1-2, the complete variable domain reads DSGVTQTPKHLITATGQRVTLRCSPRSGDLSVYWYQQSLDQGLQFLIQYYNGEERAKGNILERFSAQQFPDLHSELNLSSLELGDSALYFCASSDPPGTLSNYGYTFGSGTRLTVV.

The chain has TRBV18 and TRBJ1-2, with D perhaps matching TRBD1 (6 bases). The ends were cut back, 3 bases at V and 0 bases at J, with 11 bases in the middle. The CDR3 totals 15 residues. Germline V gene sequence: CDR1 KGHSH, CDR2 LQKENI. The CDR3 sequence: CASSPSDRTNYGYTF. The CDR3 DNA follows: TGTGCCAGCTCACCCTCGGACAGAACTAACTATGGCTACACCTTC.

A remark on this clone: The same CDR3 also results from other DNA sequences found in this sample. The rearrangement links TRBV5-1 to TRBJ2-3, with 8 bases fitting TRBD2. CDR1 SGHRS and CDR2 YFSETQ come from the germline V gene. The CDR3 covers 15 residues. V lost 4 bases, J lost 2 bases, and 6 bases stayed unmatched. CDR3 sequence: CASSRTSGYTDTQYF. The CDR3 coding sequence is TGCGCCAGCAGCCGAACTAGCGGATACACAGATACGCAGTATTTT. Supplemented by reference TRBV5-1 and TRBJ2-3, the full variable domain reads KAGVTQTPRYLIKTRGQQVTLSCSPISGHRSVSWYQQTPGQGLQFLFEYFSETQRNKGNFPGRFSGRQFSNSRSEMNVSTLELGDSALYLCASSRTSGYTDTQYFGPGTRLTVL.